This T cell receptor (beta chain) derives from a study of CXCR3-negative and CXCR3-positive naive CD8 T cells. Whole-study findings and limits: Naive CXCR3-positive and CXCR3-negative cells shared TRBV-TRBJ usage; memory cells diverged.

As for this clonotype: The antigen remains undetermined.

Libraries were UMI-labeled 5' RACE TRB cDNA. With the 5' RACE reads reprocessed, TCRdb shows one record per CDR3 protein and no DNA. The table for this sample gives some 130,000 distinct CDR3 sequences. This CDR3 has 13 residues. Germline V gene sequence: CDR1 SGHKS, CDR2 YYEKEE (reference sequence). The sequence derives from a human donor in good health. Some clones in this sample may be carry-over from other donors' samples. Input material: naive CXCR3- CD8+ T cells from blood. Subset of the sample: CD45RO-CCR7+CD27+CD95- naive CD8+ T cells lacking CXCR3 (TNR3-). V usage is TRBV5-5 and J usage is TRBJ2-1; the TCRdb D gene call, TRBD1, has no DNA to confirm it. CDR3: CAVSDRTYNEQFF.